Reported below is one T cell receptor beta chain. These data are taken from a study of cytomegalovirus exposure and HLA in healthy donors. The germline gives CDR1 LNHDA, CDR2 SQIVND (reference sequence). The CDR3 totals 12 residues. Trimming left V 10 bases short and J 4 bases short, with 11 bases between. Generated by immunoSEQ multiplex PCR, the TCRdb table keeps only in-frame clones and is missing some. The sample consists of hundreds of thousands of clones, around 86% of them appearing once. The 120-subject validation cohort, separate from the roughly 700-subject first cohort, included the donors.

The TCR originated in a woman under 30 in good health and CMV-seronegative. Sequencing input: PBMCs. This chain connects TRBV19 to TRBJ1-5, with D possibly matching TRBD1 (5 bases). The CDR3 region is CATGEANQPQHF. For the CDR3, the DNA is TGTGCCACGGGGGAAGCTAATCAGCCCCAGCATTTT. Supplemented by reference TRBV19 and TRBJ1-5, the full variable domain reads DGGITQSPKYLFRKEGQNVTLSCEQNLNHDAMYWYRQDPGQGLRLIYYSQIVNDFQKGDIAEGYSVSREKKESFPLTVTSAQKNPTAFYLCATGEANQPQHFGDGTRLSIL.